These 9 T cell receptor beta chains originate from one sample sequenced in a study of human T cells and chemical hapten exposure. As to time point: patch test 1, 2 weeks after DPC sensitization. As to treatment: therapeutic diphenylcyclopropenone sensitization with weekly scalp DPC. TCRdb re-called the RACE reads through MiXCR, storing one row per CDR3 protein. The sample lists around 340,000 distinct CDR3 sequences, about 7% occurring once. The specimen comprised whole blood, sampled in connection with sensitization to the hapten diphenylcyclopropenone (DPC). All receptors derive from a woman aged 18-29 years with alopecia areata. Some clones in this sample may be carry-over from other donors' samples.

This clonotype was counted only a few times. The CDR3: CSAKPSRDRLNSPLHF. Here the CDR3 DNA reads TGCAGTGCTAAGCCATCAAGGGACAGGCTTAATTCACCCCTCCACTTT. This chain joins TRBV20-1 and TRBJ1-6; TRBD1 aligns across 8 bases. The CDR3 is 16 amino acids. V lost 4 bases to trimming and J lost 6 bases; unmatched junction nucleotides: 11. Germline V CDR1 and CDR2: DFQATT, SNEGSKA (reference sequence).

The chain recombines TRBV28 with TRBJ2-3; maybe TRBD1 (6 bases). The CDR3 spans 15 residues. The germline CDR1 and CDR2 sequences are MDHEN and SYDVKM. Trimming stripped 7 bases from V and 0 bases from J, with 14 bases between. CDR3 sequence reads: CASTHLDRSTDTQYF. CDR3 nucleotide sequence: TGTGCCAGCACCCATCTTGACAGGAGCACAGATACGCAGTATTTT.

This clonotype appeared many times. The V and J genes are TRBV28 and TRBJ2-5, with 10 bases that match TRBD2. The CDR3 has 15 residues. Trimming took 7 bases from V and 5 from J; bases not matched to a gene: 10. Germline assignment: CDR1 MDHEN and CDR2 SYDVKM. CDR3 sequence: CASIQSGGALETQYF. CDR3 DNA sequence: TGTGCCAGCATTCAGAGCGGGGGGGCCTTGGAGACCCAGTACTTC.

In this sample, this clonotype turned up many times. This chain connects TRBV7-9 to TRBJ1-1, with unresolved D. CDR1 and CDR2 from the germline V gene are SEHNR and FQNEAQ (reference sequence). Trimming pared 2 bases from V and 6 bases from J, leaving 10 bases between. The CDR3 runs to 13 residues. The CDR3 region is CASSLNQDAEAFF. CDR3 sequence (DNA): TGTGCCAGCAGCTTAAATCAAGATGCTGAAGCTTTCTTT.

In its sample, this clonotype was seen a few times. The V call is TRBV4-3, the J call TRBJ2-2; D might be TRBD1 or TRBD2, each matching 5 bases. The germline V and J ends were trimmed by 0 bases and 0 bases, with 8 bases remaining between them. The CDR3 consists of 16 residues. Germline V gene lookup returns CDR1 LGHNA and CDR2 YSLEER. The CDR3 DNA is TGCGCCAGCAGCCAAGATCTGGGGGCGAACACCGGGGAGCTGTTTTTT. Residues: CASSQDLGANTGELFF.

This clonotype was seen at least ten times. In nucleotides, the CDR3 is TGCGCCAGCAGCCAAGATGAGTCAGAGATTAACACTGAAGCTTTCTTT. This sequence encodes CASSQDESEINTEAFF. This chain links TRBV4-3 with TRBJ1-1; D gene uncertain. V was clipped by 0 bases and J by 2 bases, with 13 bases between them. This CDR3 region has 16 residues. Germline V gene lookup returns CDR1 LGHNA and CDR2 YSLEER.

The rearrangement links TRBV5-4 to TRBJ2-2; 7 positions match TRBD1. Germline-derived CDR1 and CDR2 are SGHNT and YYREEE (reference sequence). The CDR3 is 16 residues long. V trimming: 3 bases; J trimming: 2 bases; junction bases outside the gene matches: 7. This CDR3 is CASSSDRPPNTGELFF. The CDR3 nucleotides read TGTGCCAGCAGCTCGGACAGGCCCCCAAACACCGGGGAGCTGTTTTTT.

This clonotype has a handful of counts. V gene TRBV6-5 combines with J gene TRBJ1-2, with D possibly TRBD1 on 6 matching bases. V was clipped by 2 bases and J by 4 bases, with 11 bases between them. Per the germline V gene, CDR1 is MNHEY and CDR2 is SVGAGI. CDR3 length equals 14 residues. The CDR3 here is CASSYGHRAYGYTF. CDR3 DNA sequence: TGTGCCAGCAGTTACGGCCACAGGGCCTATGGCTACACCTTC.

This clonotype was recorded many times. This chain connects TRBV7-9 to TRBJ2-1, with TRBD2 matching over 8 bases. V was clipped by 3 bases and J by 9 bases; unmatched bases: 10. The CDR3 is 15 amino acids. The germline gives CDR1 SEHNR, CDR2 FQNEAQ (reference sequence). The CDR3 spells CASSLPSAGGSEQFF. CDR3 DNA sequence: TGTGCCAGCAGCTTGCCCTCGGCGGGGGGCTCTGAGCAGTTCTTC.